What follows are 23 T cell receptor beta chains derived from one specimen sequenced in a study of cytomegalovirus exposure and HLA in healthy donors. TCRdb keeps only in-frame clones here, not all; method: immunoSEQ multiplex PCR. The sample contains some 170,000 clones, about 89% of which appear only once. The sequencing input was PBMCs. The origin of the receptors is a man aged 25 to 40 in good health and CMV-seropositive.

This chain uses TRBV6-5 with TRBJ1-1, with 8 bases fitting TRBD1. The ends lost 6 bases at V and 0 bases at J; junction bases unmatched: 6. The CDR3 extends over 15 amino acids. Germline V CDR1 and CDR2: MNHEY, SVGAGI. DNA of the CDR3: TGTGCCAGCAGACACGGGACAGGCATGAACACTGAAGCTTTCTTT. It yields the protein CASRHGTGMNTEAFF.

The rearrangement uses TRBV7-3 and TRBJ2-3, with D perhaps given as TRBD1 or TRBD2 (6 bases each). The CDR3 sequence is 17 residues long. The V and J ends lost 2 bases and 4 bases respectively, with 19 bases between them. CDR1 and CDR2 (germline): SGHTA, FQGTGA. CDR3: CASSLGPPRGGADTQYF. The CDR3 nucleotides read TGTGCCAGCAGCTTAGGGCCCCCCAGGGGAGGCGCAGATACGCAGTATTTT.

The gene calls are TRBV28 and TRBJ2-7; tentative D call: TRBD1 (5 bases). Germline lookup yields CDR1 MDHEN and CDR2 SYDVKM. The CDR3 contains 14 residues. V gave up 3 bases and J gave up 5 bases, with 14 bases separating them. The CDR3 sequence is CASSLAGNVDEQYF. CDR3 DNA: TGTGCCAGCAGTTTGGCAGGGAATGTTGACGAGCAGTACTTC.

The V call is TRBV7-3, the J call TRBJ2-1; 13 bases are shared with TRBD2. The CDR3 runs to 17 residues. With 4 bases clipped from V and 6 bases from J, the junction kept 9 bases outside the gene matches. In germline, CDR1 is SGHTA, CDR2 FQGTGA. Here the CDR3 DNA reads TGTGCCAGCAGCTATGGACTAGCGGGAGCGGGACGCAATGAGCAGTTCTTC. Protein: CASSYGLAGAGRNEQFF.

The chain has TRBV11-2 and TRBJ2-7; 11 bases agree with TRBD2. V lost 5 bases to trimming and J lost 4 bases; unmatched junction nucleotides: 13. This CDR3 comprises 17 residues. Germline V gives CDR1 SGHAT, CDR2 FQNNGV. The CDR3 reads CASSPGGTSGYIYEQYF. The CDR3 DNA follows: TGTGCCAGCAGCCCAGGGGGGACTAGCGGATACATTTACGAGCAGTACTTC.

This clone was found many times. In DNA form, the CDR3 reads TGTGCCAGCAGCTTAGTGGTTAGGGCAGGGGGCTCAGATACGCAGTATTTT. Its protein product is CASSLVVRAGGSDTQYF. The V gene is TRBV11-2, the J gene TRBJ2-3, with 8 bases identical to TRBD1. The germline gives CDR1 SGHAT, CDR2 FQNNGV. This CDR3 contains 17 residues. The V segment lost 1 base and the J segment 4 bases; nucleotides outside the gene matches: 10.

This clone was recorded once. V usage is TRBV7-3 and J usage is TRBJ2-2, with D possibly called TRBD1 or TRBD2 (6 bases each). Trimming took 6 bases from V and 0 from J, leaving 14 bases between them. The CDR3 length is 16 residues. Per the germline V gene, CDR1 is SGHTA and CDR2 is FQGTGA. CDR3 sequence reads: CASRYGGTSNTGELFF. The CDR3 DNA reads TGTGCCAGCAGATATGGCGGGACATCGAACACCGGGGAGCTGTTTTTT.

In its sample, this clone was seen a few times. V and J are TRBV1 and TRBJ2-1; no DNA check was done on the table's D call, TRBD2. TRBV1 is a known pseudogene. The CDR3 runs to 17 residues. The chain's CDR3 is CTSSQVGTSGSRYEQFF. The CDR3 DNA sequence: TGCACCAGCAGCCAGGTCGGGACTAGCGGGAGTAGGTATGAGCAGTTCTTC.

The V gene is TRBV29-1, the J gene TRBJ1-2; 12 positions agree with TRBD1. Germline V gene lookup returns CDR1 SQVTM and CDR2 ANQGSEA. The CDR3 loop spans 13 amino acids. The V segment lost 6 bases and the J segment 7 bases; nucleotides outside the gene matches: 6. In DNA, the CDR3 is TGCAGCGTGCCGGGACAGGGGGCTTCTGGCTACACCTTC. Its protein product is CSVPGQGASGYTF.

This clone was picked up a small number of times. CDR3 in amino acids: CAISAGQAERDPTF. DNA of the CDR3: TGTGCCATCAGCGCCGGTCAGGCGGAAAGAGACCCCACCTTC. The chain is built from TRBV10-3 and TRBJ1-2; D is uncertain. Germline V gene data show CDR1 as ENHRY and CDR2 as SYGVKD. Trimming removed 6 bases at V and 13 bases at J, with 24 bases between. This CDR3 spans 14 amino acids.

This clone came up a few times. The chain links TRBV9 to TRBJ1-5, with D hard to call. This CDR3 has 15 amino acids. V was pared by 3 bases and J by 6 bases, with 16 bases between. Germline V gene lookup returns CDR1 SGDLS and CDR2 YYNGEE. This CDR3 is CASSASGSRTQPQHF. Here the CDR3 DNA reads TGTGCCAGCAGCGCTTCCGGGAGCAGGACTCAGCCCCAGCATTTT.

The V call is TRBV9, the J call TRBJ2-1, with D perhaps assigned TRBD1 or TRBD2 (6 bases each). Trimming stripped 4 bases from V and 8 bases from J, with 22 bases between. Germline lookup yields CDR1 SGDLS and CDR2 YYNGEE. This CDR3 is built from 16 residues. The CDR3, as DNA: TGTGCCAGCAGCCCCCGTGAGGGGGGCATAGGCGATGAGCAGTTCTTC. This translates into CASSPREGGIGDEQFF.

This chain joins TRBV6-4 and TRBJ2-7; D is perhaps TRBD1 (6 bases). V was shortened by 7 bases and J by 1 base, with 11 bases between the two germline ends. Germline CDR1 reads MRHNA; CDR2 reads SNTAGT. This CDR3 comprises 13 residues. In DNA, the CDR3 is TGTGCCAGCAATAAGGACAGATCCTACGAGCAGTACTTC. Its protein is CASNKDRSYEQYF.

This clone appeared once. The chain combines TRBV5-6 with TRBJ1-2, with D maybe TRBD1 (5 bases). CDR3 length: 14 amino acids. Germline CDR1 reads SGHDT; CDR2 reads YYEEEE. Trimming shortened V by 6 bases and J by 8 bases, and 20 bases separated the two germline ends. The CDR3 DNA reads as TGTGCCAGCAAGGGTGGCAGGGCCCTGGGGGGCTACACCTTC. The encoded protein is CASKGGRALGGYTF.

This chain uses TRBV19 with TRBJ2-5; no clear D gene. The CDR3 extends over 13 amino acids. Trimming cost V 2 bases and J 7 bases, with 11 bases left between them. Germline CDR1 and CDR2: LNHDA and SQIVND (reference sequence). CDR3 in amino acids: CASSISDRATQYF. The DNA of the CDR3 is TGTGCCAGTAGTATATCGGACCGCGCGACCCAGTACTTC. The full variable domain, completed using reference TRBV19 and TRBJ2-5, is DGGITQSPKYLFRKEGQNVTLSCEQNLNHDAMYWYRQDPGQGLRLIYYSQIVNDFQKGDIAEGYSVSREKKESFPLTVTSAQKNPTAFYLCASSISDRATQYFGPGTRLLVL.

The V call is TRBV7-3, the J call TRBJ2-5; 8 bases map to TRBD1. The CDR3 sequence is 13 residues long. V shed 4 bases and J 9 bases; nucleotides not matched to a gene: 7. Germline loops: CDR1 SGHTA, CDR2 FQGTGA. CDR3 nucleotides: TGTGCCAGCAGCTCGCACGTACAGGGGGCCCAGTACTTC. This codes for CASSSHVQGAQYF. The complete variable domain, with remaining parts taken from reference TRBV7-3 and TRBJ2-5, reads GAGVSQTPSNKVTEKGKYVELRCDPISGHTALYWYRQSLGQGPEFLIYFQGTGAADDSGLPNDRFFAVRPEGSVSTLKIQRTERGDSAVYLCASSSHVQGAQYFGPGTRLLVL.

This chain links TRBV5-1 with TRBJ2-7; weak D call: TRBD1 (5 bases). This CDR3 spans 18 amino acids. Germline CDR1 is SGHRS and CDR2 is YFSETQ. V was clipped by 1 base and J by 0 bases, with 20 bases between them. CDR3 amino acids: CASSLRPDLDKSSYEQYF. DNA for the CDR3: TGCGCCAGCAGCTTGAGGCCAGACTTGGACAAGAGCTCCTACGAGCAGTACTTC.

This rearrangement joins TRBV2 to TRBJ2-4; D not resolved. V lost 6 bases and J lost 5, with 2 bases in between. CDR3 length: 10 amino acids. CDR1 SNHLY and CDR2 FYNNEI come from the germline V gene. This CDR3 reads CASRQNIQYF. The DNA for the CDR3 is TGTGCCAGCAGGCAAAACATTCAGTACTTC.

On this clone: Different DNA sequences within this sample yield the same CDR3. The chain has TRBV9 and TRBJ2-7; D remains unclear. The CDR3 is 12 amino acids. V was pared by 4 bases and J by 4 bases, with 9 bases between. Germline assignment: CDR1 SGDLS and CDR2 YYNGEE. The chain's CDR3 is CASSSDGYEQYF. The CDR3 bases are TGTGCCAGCAGCTCGGACGGATACGAGCAGTACTTC.

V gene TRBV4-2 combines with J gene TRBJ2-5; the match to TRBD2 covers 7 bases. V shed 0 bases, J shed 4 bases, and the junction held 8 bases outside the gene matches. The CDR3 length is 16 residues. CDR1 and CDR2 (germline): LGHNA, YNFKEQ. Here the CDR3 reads CASSQEGAGVRETQYF. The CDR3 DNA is TGTGCCAGCAGCCAAGAGGGTGCGGGAGTTAGAGAGACCCAGTACTTC.

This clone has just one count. The CDR3, as DNA: TGTGCCAGCAACTTACAGGGGGTCCAAGAGACCCAGTACTTC. Residues: CASNLQGVQETQYF. The chain joins TRBV2 to TRBJ2-5; TRBD1 agrees at 8 bases. CDR1 is SNHLY and CDR2 is FYNNEI in the germline V gene. This CDR3 contains 14 residues. Losses at the gene ends were 7 bases for V and 1 base for J; bases not matched to a gene: 5.

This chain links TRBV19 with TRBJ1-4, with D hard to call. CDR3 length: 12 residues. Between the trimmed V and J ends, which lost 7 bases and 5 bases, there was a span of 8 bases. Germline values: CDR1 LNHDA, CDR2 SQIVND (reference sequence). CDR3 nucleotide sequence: TGTGCCAGTATAGGACCGAATGAAAAACTGTTTTTT. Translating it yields CASIGPNEKLFF.

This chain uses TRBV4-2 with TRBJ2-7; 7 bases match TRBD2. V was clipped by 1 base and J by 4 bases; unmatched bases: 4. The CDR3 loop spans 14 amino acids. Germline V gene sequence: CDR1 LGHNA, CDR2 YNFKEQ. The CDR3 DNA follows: TGTGCCAGCAGCCAAGCAGGGAGGGGATACGAGCAGTACTTC. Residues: CASSQAGRGYEQYF.